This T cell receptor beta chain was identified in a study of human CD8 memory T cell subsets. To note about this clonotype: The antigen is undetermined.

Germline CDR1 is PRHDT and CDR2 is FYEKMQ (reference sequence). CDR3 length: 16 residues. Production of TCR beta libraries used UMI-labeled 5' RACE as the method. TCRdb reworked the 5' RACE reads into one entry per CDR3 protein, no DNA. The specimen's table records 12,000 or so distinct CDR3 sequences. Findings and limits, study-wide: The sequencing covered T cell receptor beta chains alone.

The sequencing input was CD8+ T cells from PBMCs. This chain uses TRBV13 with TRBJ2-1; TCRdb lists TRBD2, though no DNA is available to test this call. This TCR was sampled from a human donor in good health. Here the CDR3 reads CASSSRTSGRENEQFF.